What follows is one T cell receptor beta chain and its context. Its antigen is as yet unknown. This CDR3 region has 14 residues. V was clipped by 6 bases and J by 2 bases, with 11 bases between them. This record comes from a study of blood T cells in healthy people across ages. Study results and limitations: Unsorted PBMCs blocked a conclusive comparison of naive and antigen-experienced cells.

PCR was performed a second time for 7 to 11 cycles using a sample-barcoded 5' primer and a J-beta primer mix. Each CDR3 protein is one row after TCRdb ran MiXCR on the 5' RACE reads. The repertoire includes 790,000 or so distinct CDR3 sequences, 46% of them detected once, and over 15% sits in the top ten. The source of this sequence is a man at least 80 years old in good health. The genes are TRBV12-3 or TRBV12-4 and TRBJ1-5, with a tentative D call TRBD1 (5 bases). The sample comprised blood. The chain's CDR3 is CASRRGDRNQPQHF. Here the CDR3 DNA reads TGTGCCAGCAGGAGAGGGGACCGCAATCAGCCCCAGCATTTT.